These T cell receptor beta chains were read from a single sample in a study of shared clonotypes between healthy human individuals. The method was immunoSEQ multiplex PCR; TCRdb's version includes in-frame clones alone and lacks a portion of them. The table lists about 2 million clones, just under 95% of them singletons. Sequencing used naive CD8+ T cells sorted from blood. The receptor source for this set is a man aged 18 to 30 in good health. Both conserved end residues are part of each CDR3. Fields, in order: clone size, D gene, J gene, V gene, CDR3 protein, CDR3 DNA. A D gene is named only where the DNA matches it firmly. For some rows the clone size is stated as once, few or many, or as a class when expanded; others skip it.

NA | NA | TRBJ1-3 | TRBV19 | CASSIDSTSGNTIYF | TGTGCCAGTAGTATAGACTCTACCTCTGGAAACACCATATATTTT
NA | NA | TRBJ2-7 | TRBV5-4 | CASSLLAGEQYF | TGTGCCAGCAGCCTATTAGCTGGGGAGCAGTACTTC
NA | TRBD2 | TRBJ2-1 | TRBV29-1 | CSLTSSNYNEQFF | TGCAGCCTGACTAGCAGTAATTACAATGAGCAGTTCTTC
NA | TRBD1 | TRBJ2-7 | TRBV4-1 | CASSQRTGASYEQYF | TGCGCCAGCAGCCAACGCACAGGGGCGAGCTACGAGCAGTACTTC
NA | TRBD2 | TRBJ2-1 | TRBV7-6 | CASSQLAEPSSYNEQFF | TGTGCCAGCAGCCAACTAGCGGAGCCGAGCTCCTACAATGAGCAGTTCTTC
NA | TRBD2 | TRBJ2-5 | TRBV27 | CASRKGGHQETQYF | TGTGCCAGCAGAAAGGGAGGGCACCAAGAGACCCAGTACTTC
NA | NA | TRBJ1-1 | TRBV5-4 | CASSLNHLNTEAFF | TGTGCCAGCAGCTTGAATCACCTGAACACTGAAGCTTTCTTT
NA | NA | TRBJ2-7 | TRBV11-2 | CASSLLPGNSYEQYF | TGTGCCAGCAGCTTACTTCCAGGGAACTCCTACGAGCAGTACTTC
NA | NA | TRBJ1-1 | TRBV29-1 | CSVEVGMNTEAFF | TGCAGCGTTGAAGTCGGAATGAACACTGAAGCTTTCTTT
NA | NA | TRBJ2-2 | TRBV7-9 | CASWAGSNTGELFF | TGTGCCAGCTGGGCAGGATCGAACACCGGGGAGCTGTTTTTT
NA | TRBD1 | TRBJ2-1 | TRBV7-3 | CASSSTRTGGGEQFF | TGTGCCAGCAGCTCAACTCGGACAGGGGGCGGTGAGCAGTTCTTC
NA | NA | TRBJ2-6 | TRBV30 | CAWESAGANVLTF | TGTGCCTGGGAAAGTGCTGGGGCCAACGTCCTGACTTTC
NA | NA | TRBJ1-3 | TRBV5-6 | CASSLDGSGNTIYF | TGTGCCAGCAGCTTGGATGGCTCTGGAAACACCATATATTTT
NA | NA | TRBJ1-2 | TRBV30 | CAWSVFDQDGYTF | TGTGCCTGGAGTGTATTCGATCAGGATGGCTACACCTTC
few | NA | TRBJ1-3 | TRBV9 | CASSPTWGPGNTIYF | TGTGCCAGCAGCCCAACCTGGGGGCCTGGAAACACCATATATTTT
NA | NA | TRBJ1-2 | TRBV7-9 | CASSLGASAARGYTF | TGTGCCAGCAGCTTAGGCGCGTCGGCCGCGCGCGGCTACACCTTC
NA | NA | TRBJ1-4 | TRBV6-6 | CASRTPGVGEKLFF | TGTGCCAGCAGAACTCCGGGGGTGGGTGAAAAACTGTTTTTT
NA | NA | TRBJ1-1 | TRBV30 | CAWSLGFSTEAFF | TGTGCCTGGAGCCTAGGATTCAGCACTGAAGCTTTCTTT
NA | TRBD2 | TRBJ2-1 | TRBV10-3 | CAISWGGEYNEQFF | TGTGCCATCAGCTGGGGGGGAGAATACAATGAGCAGTTCTTC